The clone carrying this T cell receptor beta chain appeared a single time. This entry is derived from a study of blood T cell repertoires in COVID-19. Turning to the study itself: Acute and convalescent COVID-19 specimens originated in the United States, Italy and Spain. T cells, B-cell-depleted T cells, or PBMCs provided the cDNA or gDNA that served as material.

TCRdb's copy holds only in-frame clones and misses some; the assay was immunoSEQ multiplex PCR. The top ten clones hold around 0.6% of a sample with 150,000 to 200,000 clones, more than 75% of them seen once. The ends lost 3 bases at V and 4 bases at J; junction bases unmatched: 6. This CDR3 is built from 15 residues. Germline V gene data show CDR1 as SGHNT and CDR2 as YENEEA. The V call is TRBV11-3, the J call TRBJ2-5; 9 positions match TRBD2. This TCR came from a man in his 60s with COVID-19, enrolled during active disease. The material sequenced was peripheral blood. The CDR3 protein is CASSFSGSQGETQYF. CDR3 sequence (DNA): TGTGCCAGCAGCTTTAGCGGGAGTCAGGGAGAGACCCAGTACTTC. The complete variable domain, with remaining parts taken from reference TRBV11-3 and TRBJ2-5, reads EAGVVQSPRYKIIEKKQPVAFWCNPISGHNTLYWYLQNLGQGPELLIRYENEEAVDDSQLPKDRFSAERLKGVDSTLKIQPAELGDSAVYLCASSFSGSQGETQYFGPGTRLLVL.